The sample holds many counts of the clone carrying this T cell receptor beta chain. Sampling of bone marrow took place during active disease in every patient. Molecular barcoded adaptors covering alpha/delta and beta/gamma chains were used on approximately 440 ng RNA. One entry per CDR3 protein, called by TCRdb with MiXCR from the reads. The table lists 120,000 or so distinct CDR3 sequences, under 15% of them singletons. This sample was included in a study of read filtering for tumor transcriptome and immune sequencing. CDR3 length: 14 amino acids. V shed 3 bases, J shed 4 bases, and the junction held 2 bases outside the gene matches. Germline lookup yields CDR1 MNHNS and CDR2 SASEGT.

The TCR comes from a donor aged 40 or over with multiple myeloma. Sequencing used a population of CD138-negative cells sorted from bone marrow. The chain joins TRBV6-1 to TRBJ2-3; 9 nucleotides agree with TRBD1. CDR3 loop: CASSEDRGADTQYF. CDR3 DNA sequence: TGTGCCAGCAGTGAGGACAGGGGAGCAGATACGCAGTATTTT.